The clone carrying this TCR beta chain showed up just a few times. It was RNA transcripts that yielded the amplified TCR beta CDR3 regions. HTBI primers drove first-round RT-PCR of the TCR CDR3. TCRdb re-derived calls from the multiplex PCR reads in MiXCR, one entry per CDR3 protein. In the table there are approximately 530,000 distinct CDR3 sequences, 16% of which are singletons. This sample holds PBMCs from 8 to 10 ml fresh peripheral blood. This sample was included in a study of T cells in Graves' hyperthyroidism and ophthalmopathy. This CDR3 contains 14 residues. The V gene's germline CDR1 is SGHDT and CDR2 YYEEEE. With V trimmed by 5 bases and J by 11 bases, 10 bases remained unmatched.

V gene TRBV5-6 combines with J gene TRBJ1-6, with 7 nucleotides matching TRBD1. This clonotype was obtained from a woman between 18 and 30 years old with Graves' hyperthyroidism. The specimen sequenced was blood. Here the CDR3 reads CASRRAGGPAPLHF. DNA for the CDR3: TGTGCCAGCAGACGAGCAGGGGGACCGGCACCCCTCCACTTT.